The entry below gives a single TCR beta chain sequence along with its context. The data were taken from a study of blood T cell repertoires in COVID-19. The data were produced by immunoSEQ multiplex PCR, yet TCRdb's version contains in-frame clones alone and is incomplete. The profile shows 40,000 to 50,000 clones, roughly 89% of them singletons. The CDR3 contains 16 residues. Trimming stripped 1 base from V and 3 bases from J, with 14 bases between. Germline values: CDR1 SGHRS, CDR2 YFSETQ. The origin of this receptor is a man aged 65-85 years with active COVID-19. Sequenced material: peripheral blood. V is TRBV5-1 and J is TRBJ1-3; tentatively, D is TRBD1 (6 bases). CDR3 loop: CASSLSGDGFGNTIYF. The DNA of the CDR3 is TGCGCCAGCAGCTTGTCAGGGGATGGCTTTGGAAACACCATATATTTT.